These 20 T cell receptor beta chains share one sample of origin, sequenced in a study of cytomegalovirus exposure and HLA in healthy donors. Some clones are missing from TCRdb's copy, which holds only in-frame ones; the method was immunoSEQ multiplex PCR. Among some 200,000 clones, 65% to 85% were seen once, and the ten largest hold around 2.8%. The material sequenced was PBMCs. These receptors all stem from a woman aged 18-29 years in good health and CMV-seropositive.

CDR3 residues: CASSYPRGAANYGYTF. Here the CDR3 DNA reads TGTGCCAGCAGCTACCCCCGTGGGGCTGCTAACTATGGCTACACCTTC. The chain joins TRBV9 to TRBJ1-2; D perhaps matches TRBD1 (5 bases). Looked up from germline, CDR1 is SGDLS and CDR2 is YYNGEE. The CDR3 is 16 residues long. V shed 4 bases and J shed 0 bases, with 16 bases lying between them.

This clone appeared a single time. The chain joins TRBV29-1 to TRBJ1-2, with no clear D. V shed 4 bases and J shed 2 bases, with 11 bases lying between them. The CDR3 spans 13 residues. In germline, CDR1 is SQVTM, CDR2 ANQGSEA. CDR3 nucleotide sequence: TGCAGCGTTGGAGAAGGGAGCAACTATGGCTACACCTTC. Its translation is CSVGEGSNYGYTF. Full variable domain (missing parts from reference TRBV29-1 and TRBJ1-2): SAVISQKPSRDICQRGTSLTIQCQVDSQVTMMFWYRQQPGQSLTLIATANQGSEATYESGFVIDKFPISRPNLTFSTLTVSNMSPEDSSIYLCSVGEGSNYGYTFGSGTRLTVV.

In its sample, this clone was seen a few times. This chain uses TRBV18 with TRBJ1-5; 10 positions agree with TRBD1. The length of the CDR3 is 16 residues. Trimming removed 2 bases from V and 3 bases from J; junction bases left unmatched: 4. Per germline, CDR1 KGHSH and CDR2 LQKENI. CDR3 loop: CASSPGTGDINQPQHF. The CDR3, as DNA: TGTGCCAGCTCACCAGGGACAGGGGATATCAATCAGCCCCAGCATTTT.

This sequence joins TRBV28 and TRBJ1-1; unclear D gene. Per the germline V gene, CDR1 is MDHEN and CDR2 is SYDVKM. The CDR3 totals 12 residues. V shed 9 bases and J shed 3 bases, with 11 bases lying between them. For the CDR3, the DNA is TGTGCCAGTCTTAGGGAGGACACTGAAGCTTTCTTT. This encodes CASLREDTEAFF. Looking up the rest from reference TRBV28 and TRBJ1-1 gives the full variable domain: DVKVTQSSRYLVKRTGEKVFLECVQDMDHENMFWYRQDPGLGLRLIYFSYDVKMKEKGDIPEGYSVSREKKERFSLILESASTNQTSMYLCASLREDTEAFFGQGTRLTVV.

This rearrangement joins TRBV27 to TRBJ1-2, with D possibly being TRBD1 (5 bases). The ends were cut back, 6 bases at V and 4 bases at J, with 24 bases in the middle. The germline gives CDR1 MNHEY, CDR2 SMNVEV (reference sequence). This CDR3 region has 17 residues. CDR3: CASRLRAGIFGGYGYTF. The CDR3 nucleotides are TGTGCCAGCAGACTTAGGGCAGGGATATTTGGTGGCTATGGCTACACCTTC.

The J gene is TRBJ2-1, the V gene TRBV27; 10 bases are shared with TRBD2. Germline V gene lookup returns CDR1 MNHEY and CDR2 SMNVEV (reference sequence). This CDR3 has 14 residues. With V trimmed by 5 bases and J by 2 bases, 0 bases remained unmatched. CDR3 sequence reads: CASSSGGAYNEQFF. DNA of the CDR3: TGTGCCAGCAGTAGCGGGGGGGCCTACAATGAGCAGTTCTTC.

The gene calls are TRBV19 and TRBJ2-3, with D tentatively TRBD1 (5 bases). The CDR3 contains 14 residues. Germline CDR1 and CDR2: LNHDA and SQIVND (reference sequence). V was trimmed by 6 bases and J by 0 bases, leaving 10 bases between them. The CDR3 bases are TGTGCCAGTAGGGTACAGGCCAGCACAGATACGCAGTATTTT. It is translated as CASRVQASTDTQYF.

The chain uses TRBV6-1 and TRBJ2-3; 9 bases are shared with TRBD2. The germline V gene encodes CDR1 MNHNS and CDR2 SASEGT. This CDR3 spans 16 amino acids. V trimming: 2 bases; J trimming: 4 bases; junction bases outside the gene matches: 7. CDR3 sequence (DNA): TGTGCCAGCAGTGAATGGTCGCGGGGGGGCTCAGATACGCAGTATTTT. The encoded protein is CASSEWSRGGSDTQYF.

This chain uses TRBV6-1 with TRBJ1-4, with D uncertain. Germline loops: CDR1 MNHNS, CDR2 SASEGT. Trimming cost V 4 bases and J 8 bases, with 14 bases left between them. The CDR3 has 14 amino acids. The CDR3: CASSVEGGREKLFF. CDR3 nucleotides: TGTGCCAGCAGTGTGGAGGGAGGGAGAGAAAAACTGTTTTTT.

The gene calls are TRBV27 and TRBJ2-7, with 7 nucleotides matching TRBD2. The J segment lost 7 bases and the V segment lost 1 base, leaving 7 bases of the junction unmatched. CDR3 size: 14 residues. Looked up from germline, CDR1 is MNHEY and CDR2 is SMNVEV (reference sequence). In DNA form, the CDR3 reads TGTGCCAGCAGTTTATACAGCGGGGCCTCAGAGCAGTACTTC. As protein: CASSLYSGASEQYF.

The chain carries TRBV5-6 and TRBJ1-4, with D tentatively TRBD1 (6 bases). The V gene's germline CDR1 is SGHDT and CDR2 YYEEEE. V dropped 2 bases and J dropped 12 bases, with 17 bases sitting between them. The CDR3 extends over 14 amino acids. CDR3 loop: CASSFLQGEVELFF. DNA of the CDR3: TGTGCCAGCAGCTTTTTACAGGGCGAGGTGGAACTGTTTTTT.

CDR3 DNA sequence: TGCGCCAGCAGCCCCAAGTGGGGGCTCCGGGGCTACACCTTC. Translating it yields CASSPKWGLRGYTF. J is TRBJ1-2 and V is TRBV4-1; D possibly corresponds to TRBD1 (6 bases). This CDR3 comprises 14 residues. Trimming removed 4 bases at V and 8 bases at J, with 17 bases between. Germline CDR1 reads MGHRA; CDR2 reads YSYEKL.

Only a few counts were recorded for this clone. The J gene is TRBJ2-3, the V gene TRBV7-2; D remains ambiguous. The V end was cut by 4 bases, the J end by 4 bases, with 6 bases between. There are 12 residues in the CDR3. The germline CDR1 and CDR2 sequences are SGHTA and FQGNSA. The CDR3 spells CASSSLADTQYF. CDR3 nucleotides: TGTGCCAGCAGCTCTCTAGCAGATACGCAGTATTTT.

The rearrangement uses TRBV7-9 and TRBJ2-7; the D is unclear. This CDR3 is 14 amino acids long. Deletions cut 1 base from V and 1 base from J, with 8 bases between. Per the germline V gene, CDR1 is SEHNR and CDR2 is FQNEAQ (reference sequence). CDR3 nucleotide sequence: TGTGCCAGCAGCTTAGTCGCTACGTCCTACGAGCAGTACTTC. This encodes CASSLVATSYEQYF.

The CDR3 DNA sequence: TGTGCCAGCAGGGACACCCGGAACAACTATGGCTACACCTTC. It translates to CASRDTRNNYGYTF. The chain has TRBV6-1 and TRBJ1-2; possible D gene TRBD1, 5 bases. The CDR3 consists of 14 residues. Germline V lookup: CDR1 MNHNS, CDR2 SASEGT. V lost 6 bases and J lost 2, with 13 bases in between.

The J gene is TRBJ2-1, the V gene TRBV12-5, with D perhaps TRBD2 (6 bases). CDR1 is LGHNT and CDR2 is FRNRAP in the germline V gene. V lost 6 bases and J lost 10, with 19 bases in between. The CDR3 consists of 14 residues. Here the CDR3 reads CASGAGTSLREQFF. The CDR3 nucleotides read TGTGCTAGTGGCGCCGGGACTTCCCTACGGGAGCAGTTCTTC.

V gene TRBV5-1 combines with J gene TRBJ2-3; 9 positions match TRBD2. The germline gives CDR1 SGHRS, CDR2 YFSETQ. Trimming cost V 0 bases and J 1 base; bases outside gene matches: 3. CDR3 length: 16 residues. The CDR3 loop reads CASSLDRTSGTDTQYF. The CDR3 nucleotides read TGCGCCAGCAGCTTGGATAGGACTAGCGGCACAGATACGCAGTATTTT.

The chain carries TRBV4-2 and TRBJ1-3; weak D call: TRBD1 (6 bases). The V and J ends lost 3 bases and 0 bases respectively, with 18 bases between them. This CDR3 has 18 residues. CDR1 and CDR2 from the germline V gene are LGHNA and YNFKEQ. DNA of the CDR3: TGTGCCAGCAGCCAGGCCGACCGACAGGACTTCTCTGGAAACACCATATATTTT. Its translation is CASSQADRQDFSGNTIYF.

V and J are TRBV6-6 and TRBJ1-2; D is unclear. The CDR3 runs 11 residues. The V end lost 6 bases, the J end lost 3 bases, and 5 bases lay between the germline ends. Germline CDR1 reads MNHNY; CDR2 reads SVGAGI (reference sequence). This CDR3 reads CASRVDYGYTF. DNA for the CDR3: TGTGCCAGCAGGGTAGACTATGGCTACACCTTC.

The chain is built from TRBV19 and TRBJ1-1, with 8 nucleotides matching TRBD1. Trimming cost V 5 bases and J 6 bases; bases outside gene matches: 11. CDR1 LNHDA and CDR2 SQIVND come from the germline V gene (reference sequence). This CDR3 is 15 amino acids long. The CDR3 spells CASSPRTGLSPEAFF. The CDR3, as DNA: TGTGCCAGTAGTCCCCGGACAGGGCTGTCCCCTGAAGCTTTCTTT.